This T cell receptor beta chain was recovered during a study of T cell repertoires in cytomegalovirus infection. Study at large: A matching HLA type, together with CMV infection, was signaled by public TCR beta signatures. General study findings and limits: Clonotype analysis showed dominance of the ex vivo response by HLA-C-restricted CMV-specific TCR beta clonotypes. Summed public TCR beta family frequency identified CMV carriers bearing the relevant HLA.

Per the germline V gene, CDR1 is SQVTM and CDR2 is ANQGSEA. The V gene lost 6 bases and the J gene lost 3 bases, with 15 bases spanning the gap. This CDR3 is built from 13 residues. Many counts were recorded for this clonotype. Its antigen is unknown. MiXCR, applied by TCRdb to the reads, yields one record per CDR3 protein. This table holds 490,000 or so distinct CDR3 sequences, approximately 10% found once. This receptor was taken from a human donor in good health (CMV status not recorded). Some clones in this sample may be carry-over from other donors' samples. The chain links TRBV29-1 to TRBJ2-7; tentative D call: TRBD2 (6 bases). Sequencing was done on a sample of PBMCs. The DNA of the CDR3 is TGCAGCGTCCGAGGAGGGGCGGACTACGAGCAGTACTTC. Its translation: CSVRGGADYEQYF.